The 28 T cell receptor beta chains presented below share a single source sample, sequenced in a study of T cells after yellow fever vaccination. TCRdb reanalysed the 5' RACE reads using MiXCR and keeps one entry per CDR3 protein. Among 620,000 or so distinct CDR3 sequences listed, roughly 17% were seen once. This specimen was PBMCs, taken about 5 days after the first yellow fever vaccination. These TCRs come from a man younger than 30 who received the YFV17D yellow fever vaccine.

This chain uses TRBV3-1 with TRBJ2-3; a weak D match, TRBD2 (5 bases). Germline CDR1 and CDR2: LGHDT and YNNKEL (reference sequence). This CDR3 contains 12 residues. V was cut by 2 bases and J by 6 bases, with 6 bases left in between. The CDR3 loop reads CASSQIADTQYF. CDR3 bases: TGTGCCAGCAGCCAAATAGCGGATACGCAGTATTTT.

The V and J genes are TRBV5-1 and TRBJ1-1; 9 nucleotides agree with TRBD1. CDR1 is SGHRS and CDR2 is YFSETQ in the germline V gene. This CDR3 region has 14 residues. Trimming cost V 0 bases and J 6 bases; bases outside gene matches: 3. CDR3 sequence reads: CASSLEQGASEAFF. DNA for the CDR3: TGCGCCAGCAGCTTGGAACAGGGGGCGTCTGAAGCTTTCTTT.

This sequence joins TRBV7-3 and TRBJ1-4; 7 bases match TRBD1. Germline V lookup: CDR1 SGHTA, CDR2 FQGTGA. This CDR3 comprises 14 residues. V was pared by 8 bases and J by 5 bases, with 8 bases of the junction left unmatched. The CDR3, as DNA: TGTGCCAGCGTCTGGGACAGCCAAAATGAAAAACTGTTTTTT. Protein product: CASVWDSQNEKLFF.

The chain has TRBV9 and TRBJ2-1; 8 nucleotides match TRBD2. The CDR3 extends over 15 amino acids. Trimming cost V 0 bases and J 6 bases; bases outside gene matches: 5. Germline CDR1 SGDLS, CDR2 YYNGEE. The CDR3 nucleotides are TGTGCCAGCAGCGTAGATAGCGGGGTTCCCAATGAGCAGTTCTTC. This sequence encodes CASSVDSGVPNEQFF.

This clonotype was seen more than once but under ten times. For the CDR3, the DNA is TGTGCCAGCAGGAGTCAGAATAGCAATCAGCCCCAGCATTTT. Translation gives CASRSQNSNQPQHF. The chain employs TRBV12-3 or TRBV12-4 and TRBJ1-5; D gene uncertain. The CDR3 runs 14 residues. V lost 6 bases and J lost 0, with 9 bases in between.

J is TRBJ2-2 and V is TRBV5-5, with D unclear. The CDR3 sequence is 13 residues long. The germline CDR1 and CDR2 sequences are SGHKS and YYEKEE (reference sequence). V was trimmed by 2 bases and J by 8 bases, leaving 10 bases between them. The CDR3 region is CASSFNRFGELFF. In nucleotides, the CDR3 is TGTGCCAGCAGCTTTAATCGGTTTGGGGAGCTGTTTTTT.

V gene TRBV18 combines with J gene TRBJ2-3, with a weak D call TRBD2 (6 bases). Looked up from germline, CDR1 is KGHSH and CDR2 is LQKENI. The ends were cut back, 4 bases at V and 2 bases at J, with 13 bases in the middle. The CDR3 totals 15 residues. CDR3 residues: CASSQNQGLTDTQYF. The CDR3 nucleotides read TGTGCCAGCTCACAAAACCAGGGACTCACAGATACGCAGTATTTT.

The chain links TRBV20-1 to TRBJ2-1, with TRBD2 identical over 10 bases. J lost 6 bases, V lost 0 bases, and 11 bases had no gene match. This CDR3 is 17 amino acids long. CDR1 DFQATT and CDR2 SNEGSKA come from the germline V gene (reference sequence). As DNA, the CDR3 is TGCAGTGCTAGAGATTTCAGTTTTAGCGGGGGGCCCAATGAGCAGTTCTTC. This encodes CSARDFSFSGGPNEQFF.

This clonotype has only a few counts. The genes are TRBV10-3 and TRBJ2-3; D gene ambiguous. The CDR3 consists of 13 residues. V was pared by 5 bases and J by 2 bases, with 8 bases between. Germline values: CDR1 ENHRY, CDR2 SYGVKD. The CDR3 here is CAISKDPTDTQYF. In DNA form, the CDR3 reads TGTGCCATCAGTAAGGACCCCACAGATACGCAGTATTTT.

This clonotype was detected a few times. The rearrangement joins TRBV7-2 to TRBJ1-2; 11 bases fit TRBD1. Losses at the gene ends were 2 bases for V and 4 bases for J; bases not matched to a gene: 3. The germline V gene has CDR1 SGHTA and CDR2 FQGNSA. There are 15 residues in the CDR3. This CDR3 reads CASSLWTGGSYGYTF. The DNA for the CDR3 is TGTGCCAGCAGCTTATGGACAGGGGGCAGCTATGGCTACACCTTC.

This clonotype was seen many times. The rearrangement joins TRBV29-1 to TRBJ1-1; the D gene is possibly TRBD1 (5 bases). Germline loops: CDR1 SQVTM, CDR2 ANQGSEA. Trimming stripped 7 bases from V and 4 bases from J, with 10 bases between. CDR3 size: 11 residues. This CDR3 is CSACGGTEAFF. The CDR3 nucleotides are TGCAGCGCCTGTGGGGGCACTGAAGCTTTCTTT.

The chain joins TRBV28 to TRBJ1-4; tentative D call: TRBD1 (6 bases). Trimming cost V 11 bases and J 1 base, with 14 bases left between them. Germline V CDR1 and CDR2: MDHEN, SYDVKM. The CDR3 is 14 residues long. CDR3 DNA: TGTGCCTCCCGGGGGGCCCAAACTAATGAAAAACTGTTTTTT. Protein sequence: CASRGAQTNEKLFF.

V gene TRBV5-6 combines with J gene TRBJ2-7; D is perhaps TRBD1 or TRBD2 (5 bases each). This CDR3 is 13 amino acids long. Germline V CDR1 and CDR2: SGHDT, YYEEEE. V lost 4 bases and J lost 6, with 14 bases in between. CDR3 sequence: CASSPGRLAEQYF. The CDR3 DNA sequence: TGTGCCAGCAGCCCGGGGCGGCTGGCCGAGCAGTACTTC. The full variable domain, completed using reference TRBV5-6 and TRBJ2-7, is DAGVTQSPTHLIKTRGQQVTLRCSPKSGHDTVSWYQQALGQGPQFIFQYYEEEERQRGNFPDRFSGHQFPNYSSELNVNALLLGDSALYLCASSPGRLAEQYFGPGTRLTVT.

This chain joins TRBV4-3 and TRBJ2-1, with unresolved D. CDR3 length equals 17 residues. Deletions cut 0 bases from V and 1 base from J, with 13 bases between. Germline CDR1 LGHNA, CDR2 YSLEER. CDR3 in amino acids: CASSQDIGSSSYNEQFF. DNA of the CDR3: TGCGCCAGCAGCCAAGATATAGGCAGTTCGTCCTACAATGAGCAGTTCTTC.

The J gene is TRBJ1-1, the V gene TRBV7-2; D unresolved. The V gene's germline CDR1 is SGHTA and CDR2 FQGNSA. The V gene lost 5 bases and the J gene lost 4 bases, with 14 bases spanning the gap. The CDR3 totals 14 residues. CDR3 nucleotide sequence: TGTGCCAGCAGCACCGACAACTTCCTCACTGAAGCTTTCTTT. Its protein product is CASSTDNFLTEAFF.

The V gene is TRBV6-5, the J gene TRBJ1-6; D is perhaps TRBD1 (5 bases). The germline gives CDR1 MNHEY, CDR2 SVGAGI. CDR3 length: 14 amino acids. V dropped 2 bases and J dropped 10 bases, with 12 bases sitting between them. CDR3 protein: CASSYGGEWSPLHF. CDR3 sequence (DNA): TGTGCCAGCAGTTACGGGGGGGAATGGTCACCCCTCCACTTT.

This clonotype has a count of ten or more. This rearrangement joins TRBV12-3 or TRBV12-4 to TRBJ2-1; 10 bases fit TRBD1. Trimming at V came to 1 base and at J to 0 bases, leaving 15 bases not matched to a gene. This CDR3 is 21 amino acids long. CDR3: CASSLVETGGWRSGSYNEQFF. CDR3 nucleotide sequence: TGTGCCAGCAGTTTAGTAGAGACAGGGGGCTGGCGGTCGGGCTCCTACAATGAGCAGTTCTTC.

This clonotype was counted only a few times. V gene TRBV25-1 combines with J gene TRBJ2-7, with 7 bases lining up with TRBD1. Germline trimming cut 0 bases from V and 7 bases from J; bases unmatched to any gene: 12. This CDR3 contains 16 residues. Germline CDR1 MGHDK, CDR2 SYGVNS. The CDR3 DNA sequence: TGTGCCAGCAGTGAATACTCCGGGACAGCGTTCGGGGAGCAGTACTTC. It encodes CASSEYSGTAFGEQYF.

V is TRBV7-3 and J is TRBJ2-2; TRBD2 is a possible D gene (6 bases). Trimming took 4 bases from V and 7 from J, leaving 10 bases between them. CDR3 length: 13 amino acids. CDR1 is SGHTA and CDR2 is FQGTGA in the germline V gene. The CDR3 here is CASSSSGVGELFF. The CDR3 region has the DNA TGTGCCAGCAGCTCCTCGGGGGTCGGGGAGCTGTTTTTT. Complete variable domain (other parts from reference TRBV7-3 and TRBJ2-2): GAGVSQTPSNKVTEKGKYVELRCDPISGHTALYWYRQSLGQGPEFLIYFQGTGAADDSGLPNDRFFAVRPEGSVSTLKIQRTERGDSAVYLCASSSSGVGELFFGEGSRLTVL.

This chain links TRBV2 with TRBJ2-2, with a weak D call TRBD1 (6 bases). The ends were cut back, 4 bases at V and 5 bases at J, with 14 bases in the middle. The germline V gene has CDR1 SNHLY and CDR2 FYNNEI. CDR3 length: 15 amino acids. The CDR3 protein is CASSARQAVTGELFF. The CDR3 nucleotides are TGTGCCAGCAGTGCACGACAGGCGGTAACCGGGGAGCTGTTTTTT.

This clonotype was picked up a small number of times. The rearrangement uses TRBV11-2 and TRBJ1-6, with no clear D. V lost 2 bases and J lost 5, with 7 bases in between. Germline lookup yields CDR1 SGHAT and CDR2 FQNNGV. The CDR3 is 14 residues long. The CDR3 is CASSLIRNNSPLHF. The CDR3 bases are TGTGCCAGCAGCTTAATAAGAAATAATTCACCCCTCCACTTT.

This clonotype occurred many times. V gene TRBV23-1 combines with J gene TRBJ2-5, with 9 bases that match TRBD1. TRBV23-1 belongs to the ORF category, with a function that is uncertain. The junction had 22 bases not matched to a gene; V was cut back by 5 bases and J by 6 bases. The CDR3 is 19 amino acids. The CDR3 loop reads CASSNPNSTGGRFTKTQYF. Written as DNA, the CDR3 is TGCGCCAGCAGTAATCCCAACTCCACAGGGGGCCGCTTCACGAAGACCCAGTACTTC.

This clonotype was found a few times. The chain recombines TRBV12-3 or TRBV12-4 with TRBJ1-2; no clear D. This CDR3 has 14 amino acids. Trimming pared 2 bases from V and 3 bases from J, leaving 10 bases between. The CDR3, as DNA: TGTGCCAGCAGTTTAAGTCGGCAGCACTATGGCTACACCTTC. As protein: CASSLSRQHYGYTF.

Written as DNA, the CDR3 is TGCGCCAGCAGCTTGTGGGACAATGAGCAGTTCTTC. Amino acids: CASSLWDNEQFF. The rearrangement links TRBV5-1 to TRBJ2-1; D gene uncertain. V lost 1 base to trimming and J lost 5 bases, with 4 bases between them. The CDR3 has 12 amino acids. The germline V gene encodes CDR1 SGHRS and CDR2 YFSETQ.

Comment on this clonotype: This sequence may be a read error, since a much larger clone differs from it by one base. The gene calls are TRBV7-8 and TRBJ2-7; the match to TRBD2 covers 7 bases. The CDR3 runs 14 residues. CDR1 is SGHVS, CDR2 FQNEAQ, per germline. Here the CDR3 reads CTSSLGRGTYEQYF. For the CDR3, the DNA is TGTACCAGCAGCCTTGGGCGGGGGACCTACGAGCAGTACTTC.

V usage is TRBV7-2 and J usage is TRBJ2-5, with 8 positions matching TRBD2. The CDR3 has 14 residues. Germline assignment: CDR1 SGHTA and CDR2 FQGNSA. The V gene end was trimmed by 7 bases and the J gene end by 11 bases; junction bases not matched to a gene: 15. The CDR3 here is CASNLPGLAGPQYF. For the CDR3, the DNA is TGTGCCAGCAATCTCCCTGGGCTAGCGGGTCCTCAGTACTTC. The complete variable domain, with remaining parts taken from reference TRBV7-2 and TRBJ2-5, reads GAGVSQSPSNKVTEKGKDVELRCDPISGHTALYWYRQSLGQGLEFLIYFQGNSAPDKSGLPSDRFSAERTGGSVSTLTIQRTQQEDSAVYLCASNLPGLAGPQYFGPGTRLLVL.

This clonotype has just a few counts. The chain links TRBV12-3 or TRBV12-4 to TRBJ2-2; 9 bases are shared with TRBD1. The length of the CDR3 is 13 residues. The trim removed 5 bases at V and 7 bases at J, leaving 2 bases unmatched. This chain's CDR3 is CASSGTGIGELFF. The CDR3, as DNA: TGTGCCAGCAGTGGGACAGGGATCGGGGAGCTGTTTTTT.

Only a few counts were recorded for this clonotype. This CDR3 is CASRDRGGNTEAFF. The DNA of the CDR3 is TGCGCCAGCAGAGACAGGGGCGGGAACACTGAAGCTTTCTTT. The chain is built from TRBV4-1 and TRBJ1-1; 8 nucleotides align to TRBD1. Per germline, CDR1 MGHRA and CDR2 YSYEKL. The junction had 4 bases not matched to a gene; V was cut back by 6 bases and J by 1 base. The CDR3 is 14 amino acids.